This T cell receptor beta chain derives from a study of blood T cell repertoires in COVID-19. As for the study in general: Samples taken during acute and convalescent COVID-19 were collected in the United States, Italy and Spain. The analysed material was cDNA or gDNA that came from T cells, B-cell-depleted T cells, or PBMCs.

Original processing methods: Estimated nucleated cell counts came from reference gene primer amplification. Libraries were prepared by immunoSEQ multiplex PCR; TCRdb keeps only in-frame clonotypes and omits some of them. Clone size and the V and J calls come from that table; the DNA yielded D and trimming. The table lists approximately 130,000 clones, approximately 80% of them singletons. This TCR came from a human donor in a cohort sampled during active COVID-19. Sequenced sample: peripheral blood.

The CDR3 DNA is TGTGCCAGCAGTTCCGGGACAAGTGAAGCTTTCTTT. Translating gives CASSSGTSEAFF. The chain combines TRBV6-5 with TRBJ1-1; D is possibly TRBD1 (6 bases). The V end lost 4 bases, the J end lost 7 bases, and 10 bases lay between the germline ends. Germline CDR1 and CDR2: MNHEY and SVGAGI. The CDR3 sequence is 12 residues long.